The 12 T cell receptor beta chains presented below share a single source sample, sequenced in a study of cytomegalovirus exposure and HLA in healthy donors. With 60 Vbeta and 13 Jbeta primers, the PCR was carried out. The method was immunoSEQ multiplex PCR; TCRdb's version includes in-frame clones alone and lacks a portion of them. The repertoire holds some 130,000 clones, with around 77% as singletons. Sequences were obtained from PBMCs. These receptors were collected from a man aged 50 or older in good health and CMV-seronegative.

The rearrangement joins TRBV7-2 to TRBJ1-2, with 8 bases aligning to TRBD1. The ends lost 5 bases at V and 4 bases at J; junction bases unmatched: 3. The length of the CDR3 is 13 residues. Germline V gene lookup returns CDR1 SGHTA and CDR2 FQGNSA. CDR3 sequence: CASSGDRGYGYTF. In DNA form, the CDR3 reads TGTGCCAGCAGCGGTGACAGGGGCTATGGCTACACCTTC.

The CDR3 here is CASSRIDREAGELFF. CDR3 in DNA: TGTGCCAGCAGCCGGATAGACAGGGAGGCCGGGGAGCTGTTTTTT. The J gene is TRBJ2-2, the V gene TRBV5-8; D might be TRBD1 (7 bases). The CDR3 has 15 amino acids. Deletions cut 4 bases from V and 6 bases from J, with 16 bases between. Germline loops: CDR1 SGHTS, CDR2 YDEGEE.

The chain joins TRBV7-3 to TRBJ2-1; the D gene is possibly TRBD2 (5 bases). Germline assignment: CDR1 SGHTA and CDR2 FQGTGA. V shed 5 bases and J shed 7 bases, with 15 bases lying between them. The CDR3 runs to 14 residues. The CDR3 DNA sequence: TGTGCCAGCAGCATTACTAGTACCAGTAATGAGCAGTTCTTC. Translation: CASSITSTSNEQFF. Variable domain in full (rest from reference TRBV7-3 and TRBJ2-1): GAGVSQTPSNKVTEKGKYVELRCDPISGHTALYWYRQSLGQGPEFLIYFQGTGAADDSGLPNDRFFAVRPEGSVSTLKIQRTERGDSAVYLCASSITSTSNEQFFGPGTRLTVL.

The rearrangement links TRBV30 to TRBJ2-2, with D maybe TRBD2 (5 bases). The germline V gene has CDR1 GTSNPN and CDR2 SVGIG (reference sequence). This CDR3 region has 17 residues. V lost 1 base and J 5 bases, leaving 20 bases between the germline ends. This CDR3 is CAWSAPRAGPSTGELFF. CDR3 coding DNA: TGTGCCTGGAGTGCCCCCCGGGCGGGCCCTTCGACCGGGGAGCTGTTTTTT. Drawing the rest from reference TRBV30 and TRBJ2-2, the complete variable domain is SQTIHQWPATLVQPVGSPLSLECTVEGTSNPNLYWYRQAAGRGLQLLFYSVGIGQISSEVPQNLSASRPQDRQFILSSKKLLLSDSGFYLCAWSAPRAGPSTGELFFGEGSRLTVL.

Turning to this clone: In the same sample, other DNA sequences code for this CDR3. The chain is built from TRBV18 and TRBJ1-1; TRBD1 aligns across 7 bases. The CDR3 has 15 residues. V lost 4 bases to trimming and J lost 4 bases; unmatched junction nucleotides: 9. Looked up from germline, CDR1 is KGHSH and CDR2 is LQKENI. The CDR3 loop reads CASSLSTGDSTEAFF. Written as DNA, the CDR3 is TGTGCCAGCTCACTTAGTACAGGGGATTCCACTGAAGCTTTCTTT.

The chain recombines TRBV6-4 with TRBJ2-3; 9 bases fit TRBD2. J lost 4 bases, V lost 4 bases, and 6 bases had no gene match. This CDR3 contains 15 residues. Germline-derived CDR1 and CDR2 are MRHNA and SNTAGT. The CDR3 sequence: CASSGEAGGSDTQYF. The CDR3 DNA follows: TGTGCCAGCAGTGGTGAAGCGGGAGGTTCAGATACGCAGTATTTT.

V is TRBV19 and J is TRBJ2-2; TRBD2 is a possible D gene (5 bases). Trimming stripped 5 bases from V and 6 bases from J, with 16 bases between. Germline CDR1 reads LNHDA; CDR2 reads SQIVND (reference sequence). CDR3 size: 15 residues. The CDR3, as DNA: TGTGCCAGTAGTTCGGACTCTTCAATGGCCGGGGAGCTGTTTTTT. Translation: CASSSDSSMAGELFF.

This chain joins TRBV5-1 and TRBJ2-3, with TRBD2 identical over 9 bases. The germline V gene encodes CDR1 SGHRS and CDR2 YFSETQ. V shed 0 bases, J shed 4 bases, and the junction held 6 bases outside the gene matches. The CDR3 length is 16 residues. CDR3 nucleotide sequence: TGCGCCAGCAGCTTGGAAGCGGGAGGACGCGCAGATACGCAGTATTTT. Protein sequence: CASSLEAGGRADTQYF.

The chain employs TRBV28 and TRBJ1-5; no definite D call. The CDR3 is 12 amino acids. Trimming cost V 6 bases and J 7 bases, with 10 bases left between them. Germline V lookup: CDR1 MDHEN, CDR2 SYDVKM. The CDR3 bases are TGTGCCAGCAGCATCCCCCAACAGCCCCAGCATTTT. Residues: CASSIPQQPQHF.

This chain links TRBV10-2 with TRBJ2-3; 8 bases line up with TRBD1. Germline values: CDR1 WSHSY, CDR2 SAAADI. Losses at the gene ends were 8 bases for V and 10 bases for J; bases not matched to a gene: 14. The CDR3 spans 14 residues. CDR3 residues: CASRQGSNPDSQYF. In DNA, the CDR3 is TGCGCCAGCCGACAGGGGTCGAACCCGGATTCGCAGTATTTT.

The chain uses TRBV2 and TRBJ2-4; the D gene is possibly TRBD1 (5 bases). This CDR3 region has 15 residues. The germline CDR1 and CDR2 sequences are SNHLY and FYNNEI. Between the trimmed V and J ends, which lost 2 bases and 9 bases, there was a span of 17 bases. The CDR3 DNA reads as TGTGCCAGCAGTGAAATAACAGGATCCCCGGGCATTCAGTACTTC. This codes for CASSEITGSPGIQYF.

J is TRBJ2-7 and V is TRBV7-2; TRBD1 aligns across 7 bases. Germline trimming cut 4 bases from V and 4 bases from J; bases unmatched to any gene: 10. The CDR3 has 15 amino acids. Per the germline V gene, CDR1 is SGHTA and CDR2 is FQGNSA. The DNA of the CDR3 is TGTGCCAGCAGCTCGCAGACAGGGTTGGTTTACGAGCAGTACTTC. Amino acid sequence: CASSSQTGLVYEQYF.